These 6 T cell receptor beta chains share one sample of origin, sequenced in a study of cytomegalovirus exposure and HLA in healthy donors. The primer mix had 60 Vbeta and 13 Jbeta primers. Assay: immunoSEQ multiplex PCR; the TCRdb copy retains only in-frame clones and omits some. This sample has approximately 150,000 clones, with 70% to 85% found just once. Material for sequencing was PBMCs. These receptors were taken from a middle-aged woman in good health and CMV-seronegative.

This clone was found once. The junction shows a germline mismatch at one end, possibly a read error. This chain uses TRBV4-3 with TRBJ2-7; no reliable D call. The CDR3 spans 15 residues. Looked up from germline, CDR1 is LGHNA and CDR2 is YSLEER. CDR3 DNA sequence: TGCGCCAGCAGCCAAGTCTTGACGAGAGCCTACGAGCGGTACTTC. Translated: CASSQVLTRAYERYF.

The chain joins TRBV9 to TRBJ2-5; TRBD2 agrees at 13 bases. The CDR3 consists of 15 residues. Germline CDR1 is SGDLS and CDR2 is YYNGEE. V was pared by 3 bases and J by 5 bases, with 4 bases of the junction left unmatched. The chain's CDR3 is CASSGTSGRWETQYF. The CDR3 DNA follows: TGTGCCAGCAGCGGGACTAGCGGGAGATGGGAGACCCAGTACTTC.

This chain connects TRBV14 to TRBJ2-7; a weak D match, TRBD1 (6 bases). The length of the CDR3 is 14 residues. The V end lost 5 bases, the J end lost 4 bases, and 15 bases lay between the germline ends. CDR1 is SGHDN and CDR2 is FVKESK in the germline V gene. The CDR3 region has the DNA TGTGCCAGCAGCAGGACTGTTAGGGGGTACGAGCAGTACTTC. This gives the protein CASSRTVRGYEQYF.

This chain uses TRBV7-9 with TRBJ2-7; weak D call: TRBD2 (6 bases). The V gene's germline CDR1 is SEHNR and CDR2 FQNEAQ (reference sequence). V was shortened by 8 bases and J by 5 bases, with 16 bases between the two germline ends. The CDR3 is 13 residues long. For the CDR3, the DNA is TGTGCCAGCGAGCGGCGGGAAGGGAACGAGCAGTACTTC. As protein: CASERREGNEQYF.

This clone was seen a single time. This rearrangement joins TRBV6-1 to TRBJ1-1; D call uncertain. CDR1 is MNHNS, CDR2 SASEGT, per germline. The ends were cut back, 5 bases at V and 0 bases at J, with 10 bases in the middle. The CDR3 is 14 residues long. Here the CDR3 reads CASSSGLMNTEAFF. The CDR3 DNA sequence: TGTGCCAGCAGTAGTGGACTGATGAACACTGAAGCTTTCTTT.

V usage is TRBV19 and J usage is TRBJ1-5; 8 positions agree with TRBD1. Germline CDR1 LNHDA, CDR2 SQIVND (reference sequence). The CDR3 is 14 residues long. V was pared by 9 bases and J by 11 bases, with 15 bases of the junction left unmatched. As DNA, the CDR3 is TGTGCCAGCACCGGTACAGGGGGGGTTTTGACCCAGCATTTT. The encoded protein is CASTGTGGVLTQHF.